This T cell receptor (beta chain) derives from a study of OX40 agonist ivuxolimab in advanced cancers. Study background: Ivuxolimab doses were 0.01, 0.1, 0.3, 1.5, 3 or 10 mg/kg every 2 weeks. In three patients, partial responses were observed, one with hepatocellular carcinoma and two with cutaneous melanoma. Among those enrolled, mean age was roughly 55 years (range roughly 23 to 79) and approximately 83% were male. Study-wide points: The average count of expanded clones was higher among CD8+ T cells than among CD4+.

Comment on this clone: Its antigen is unknown.

Germline assignment: CDR1 KGHSH and CDR2 LQKENI. V shed 5 bases and J shed 0 bases, with 12 bases lying between them. The CDR3 totals 15 residues. Sequenced by immunoSEQ multiplex PCR; TCRdb stores in-frame clones only, minus some. The table includes tens of thousands of clones, 80% detected once. Sequencing was performed on CD4+ or CD8+ T cells sorted from blood, taken in a trial of the OX40 agonist ivuxolimab. This receptor was obtained from an adult with an advanced solid tumor such as melanoma, head and neck, liver or kidney cancer. This sequence joins TRBV18 and TRBJ2-3; tentatively, D is TRBD1 (6 bases). The CDR3 region has the DNA TGTGCCAGCTCAGGTAGGACAGCTAGCACAGATACGCAGTATTTT. This codes for CASSGRTASTDTQYF.